These T cell receptor beta chains were read from a single sample in a study of Graves' ophthalmopathy and Graves' hyperthyroidism. A single record per CDR3 protein comes from TCRdb applying MiXCR to the multiplex PCR reads. Found here are some 410,000 distinct CDR3 sequences, approximately 21% of them singletons; the top ten hold 2.5% to 3.5%. The sample was peripheral blood. The source is a woman younger than 35 with stable Graves' hyperthyroidism. Both conserved end residues are part of each CDR3. D genes are given only for firm matches. Rows give clone size only sometimes, using once, few, many, or a class for an expanded clone.

j_call d_call v_call cdr3_length clone_size cdr3_nt cdr3_aa
TRBJ2-5 - TRBV30 12 many TGTGCCTGGAGTCTCAACGAAGAGACCCAGTACTTC CAWSLNEETQYF
TRBJ2-2 - TRBV30 16 many TGTGCCTGGAGTGTGCTGGGATCAGTTGGCACCGGGGAGCTGTTTTTT CAWSVLGSVGTGELFF
TRBJ2-7 - TRBV4-1 16 few TGCGCCAGCAGCCAAGATGCCCAGGGGAGAGGGTACGAGCAGTACTTC CASSQDAQGRGYEQYF
TRBJ2-5 TRBD2 TRBV10-3 12 many TGTGCCATCAGTCGGGAGGGAGAGACCCAGTACTTC CAISREGETQYF
TRBJ2-5 - TRBV18 13 many TGTGCCAGCTCACCGGACACCTTTGAGACCCAGTACTTC CASSPDTFETQYF
TRBJ1-5 - TRBV19 14 many TGTGCCAGTAGTGCCAGGGGCGTTAATCAGCCCCAGCATTTT CASSARGVNQPQHF
TRBJ1-2 - TRBV12-3/TRBV12-4 13 many TGTGCCAGCCAAGAAGGTGGGGTCTCTGGCTACACCTTC CASQEGGVSGYTF
TRBJ2-2 TRBD2 TRBV6-2/TRBV6-3 14 many TGTGCCAGCAGTTACAGGGAGGGCACCGGGGAGCTGTTTTTT CASSYREGTGELFF
TRBJ1-3 - TRBV3-1 17 - TGTGCCAGCAGCCATACGAGACAGTTCCTCTCTGGAAACACCATATATTTT CASSHTRQFLSGNTIYF
TRBJ2-7 TRBD1 TRBV4-1 15 many TGCGCCAGCAGCCCGACAGGGCGAGAAGTCTACGAGCAGTACTTC CASSPTGREVYEQYF